The T cell receptor (beta chain) described here comes from a study of blood T cell repertoires in COVID-19. On the study more broadly: T cells, B-cell-depleted T cells, or PBMCs supplied cDNA or gDNA.

Residents of around 24 US areas, aged 18 to 89 years, made up the participants. Donors were grouped by their self-reported clinical history. The germline V gene encodes CDR1 DFQATT and CDR2 SNEGSKA (reference sequence). Trimming took 3 bases from V and 7 from J, leaving 12 bases between them. The CDR3 is 12 amino acids. In the original processing: From reference gene primer amplification, estimates of nucleated cell counts were derived. Libraries were prepared by immunoSEQ multiplex PCR; TCRdb keeps only in-frame clonotypes and omits some of them. The V and J calls and clone size were taken over from that table, and D and trimming were inferred from the DNA. Among approximately 300,000 clones, about 89% were seen once, and the ten largest hold roughly 2.6%.

Sequenced: PBMCs or T cells enriched from blood (not recorded which). The rearrangement uses TRBV20-1 and TRBJ1-2; no clear D. The receptor was derived from a woman aged 18-35 years who had recovered from COVID-19. CDR3 in amino acids: CSASQDFGGYTF. CDR3 bases: TGCAGTGCTAGTCAAGACTTTGGTGGCTACACCTTC.